This T cell receptor beta chain was found in a study of blood T cells in healthy people across ages. The study, taken as a whole, reports: There was no known CMV status for donors, so expanded clonotype changes were possibly confounded. Estimates based on one million T cells were treated as lower bounds.

As to this clonotype: No antigen is known for it.

A second PCR of about 7 to 12 cycles used a sample-barcoded 5' primer and a J-beta primer mix. TCRdb re-derived calls from the 5' RACE reads in MiXCR, one entry per CDR3 protein. The sample yields about 1.4 million distinct CDR3 sequences, 59% seen once. V lost 3 bases and J lost 0, with 5 bases in between. This CDR3 region has 13 residues. CDR1 is LNHDA and CDR2 is SQIVND in the germline V gene (reference sequence). The TCR originated in a man aged 18-30 years in good health. The genes are TRBV19 and TRBJ1-1; no clear D. Sequencing used blood. CDR3 region: CASSMSLNTEAFF. Written as DNA, the CDR3 is TGTGCCAGTAGTATGAGTCTGAACACTGAAGCTTTCTTT. Based on the CDR3 plus reference TRBV19 and TRBJ1-1, the full variable domain is DGGITQSPKYLFRKEGQNVTLSCEQNLNHDAMYWYRQDPGQGLRLIYYSQIVNDFQKGDIAEGYSVSREKKESFPLTVTSAQKNPTAFYLCASSMSLNTEAFFGQGTRLTVV.